These T cell receptor beta chains were read from a single sample in a study of cytomegalovirus exposure and HLA in healthy donors. Sequencing was performed with immunoSEQ multiplex PCR; in TCRdb, only in-frame clones are kept and a portion is missing. The table has about 150,000 clones, about 68% seen once; the top ten hold over 1.3%. The sequenced material came from PBMCs. The receptors originated from a man aged 18 to 30 in good health and CMV-seronegative. Both conserved end residues are part of each CDR3. A D gene is named only where the DNA matches it firmly. Only some rows state a clone size, as once, few, many or a class for expanded clones.

v_gene: TRBV7-9; d_gene: NA; abundance: NA; j_gene: TRBJ1-2; CDR3nt: TGTGCCAGCAGCTTAAGTCAGGCCAACTATGGCTACACCTTC; CDR3aa: CASSLSQANYGYTF
v_gene: TRBV19; d_gene: NA; abundance: once; j_gene: TRBJ2-3; CDR3nt: TGTGCCAGTAGTATAGGGGGGGAGGCGGATACGCAGTATTTT; CDR3aa: CASSIGGEADTQYF
v_gene: TRBV5-6; d_gene: NA; abundance: NA; j_gene: TRBJ2-1; CDR3nt: TGTGCCAGCAGTTCCAGGGGTGAGCAGTTCTTC; CDR3aa: CASSSRGEQFF
v_gene: TRBV4-3; d_gene: NA; abundance: few; j_gene: TRBJ2-1; CDR3nt: TGCGCCAGCAGCCAAGATTGGACAGATGTTCCACAAGGGCAGTTCTTC; CDR3aa: CASSQDWTDVPQGQFF
v_gene: TRBV27; d_gene: NA; abundance: NA; j_gene: TRBJ2-7; CDR3nt: TGTGCCAGCAGATCAGGGGCCTCCGCGTACTTC; CDR3aa: CASRSGASAYF
v_gene: TRBV27; d_gene: NA; abundance: NA; j_gene: TRBJ2-7; CDR3nt: TGTGCCAGCAGTTCCCTGGGGGGAATTACCTACGAGCAGTACTTC; CDR3aa: CASSSLGGITYEQYF
v_gene: TRBV4-3; d_gene: TRBD1; abundance: NA; j_gene: TRBJ1-2; CDR3nt: TGCGCCAGCAGCCAAGACAGGGACAGGGCGGATGGCTACACCTTC; CDR3aa: CASSQDRDRADGYTF
v_gene: TRBV6-1; d_gene: TRBD2; abundance: NA; j_gene: TRBJ2-3; CDR3nt: TGTGCCAGCAGTGGACTAGCGGGAGCAGATACGCAGTATTTT; CDR3aa: CASSGLAGADTQYF
v_gene: TRBV5-6; d_gene: NA; abundance: NA; j_gene: TRBJ2-5; CDR3nt: TGTGCCAGCAGCTCCCAAACCTCCGACGACTATGTGGAGACCCAGTACTTC; CDR3aa: CASSSQTSDDYVETQYF
v_gene: TRBV6-5; d_gene: TRBD1; abundance: NA; j_gene: TRBJ2-7; CDR3nt: TGTGCCAGCAGGCCGGGACAGGCCTACGAGCAGTACTTC; CDR3aa: CASRPGQAYEQYF
v_gene: TRBV9; d_gene: NA; abundance: NA; j_gene: TRBJ2-4; CDR3nt: TGTGCCAGCAGCGTAGACCCAGATTTAGCCAAAAACATTCAGTACTTC; CDR3aa: CASSVDPDLAKNIQYF
v_gene: TRBV6-5; d_gene: TRBD2; abundance: NA; j_gene: TRBJ2-7; CDR3nt: TGTGCCAGCAGTTTAGCGGGAGGGACCTACGAGCAGTACTTC; CDR3aa: CASSLAGGTYEQYF
v_gene: TRBV28; d_gene: NA; abundance: NA; j_gene: TRBJ1-6; CDR3nt: TGTGCCAGCAGCCCCGCGGGGTATAGTTCACCCCTCCACTTT; CDR3aa: CASSPAGYSSPLHF
v_gene: TRBV5-4; d_gene: NA; abundance: NA; j_gene: TRBJ2-2; CDR3nt: TGTGCCAGCAGCTTGGACTTTGCCGGGGAGCTGTTTTTT; CDR3aa: CASSLDFAGELFF
v_gene: TRBV6-5; d_gene: TRBD2; abundance: NA; j_gene: TRBJ2-7; CDR3nt: TGTGCCAGCAGTAAGGGACTAGCGGGAGATGCCGAGCAGTACTTC; CDR3aa: CASSKGLAGDAEQYF
v_gene: TRBV7-9; d_gene: NA; abundance: few; j_gene: TRBJ2-1; CDR3nt: TGTGCCAGCAGCTTAATGCGGCGTTCGGAAGTCGATGAGCAGTTCTTC; CDR3aa: CASSLMRRSEVDEQFF
v_gene: TRBV6-4; d_gene: TRBD2; abundance: NA; j_gene: TRBJ2-1; CDR3nt: TGTGCCAGCAGTGACGCTAGCGGGGACTACAATGAGCAGTTCTTC; CDR3aa: CASSDASGDYNEQFF
v_gene: TRBV6-5; d_gene: NA; abundance: NA; j_gene: TRBJ2-1; CDR3nt: TGTGCCAGCAGTTACTCGATTACTTATGATGAGCAGTTCTTC; CDR3aa: CASSYSITYDEQFF
v_gene: TRBV10-3; d_gene: TRBD2; abundance: NA; j_gene: TRBJ2-3; CDR3nt: TGTGCCATCAGTGAGTCCCGGACTAGCAGAGATGGCACAGATACGCAGTATTTT; CDR3aa: CAISESRTSRDGTDTQYF
v_gene: TRBV11-3; d_gene: NA; abundance: NA; j_gene: TRBJ1-1; CDR3nt: TGTGCCAGCAGCTCCACAGGGATCGCTGAAGCTTTCTTT; CDR3aa: CASSSTGIAEAFF
v_gene: TRBV5-1; d_gene: NA; abundance: NA; j_gene: TRBJ2-3; CDR3nt: TGCGCCAGCGGGAACGGACAGCCCACAGATACGCAGTATTTT; CDR3aa: CASGNGQPTDTQYF
v_gene: TRBV4-3; d_gene: NA; abundance: few; j_gene: TRBJ1-5; CDR3nt: TGCGCCAGCAGCCAAGATCCCGGGCCCGAGGGGCCCCAGCATTTT; CDR3aa: CASSQDPGPEGPQHF
v_gene: TRBV4-1; d_gene: TRBD1; abundance: NA; j_gene: TRBJ1-2; CDR3nt: TGCGCCAGCAGCCAAAAAACCCGGGACAGGGGGTTGCCAAACTATGGCTACACCTTC; CDR3aa: CASSQKTRDRGLPNYGYTF
v_gene: TRBV7-2; d_gene: TRBD2; abundance: NA; j_gene: TRBJ2-1; CDR3nt: TGTGCCAGCAGCCAACCGGGACTAGCGTTAGAGGGCTACAATGAGCAGTTCTTC; CDR3aa: CASSQPGLALEGYNEQFF
v_gene: TRBV27; d_gene: NA; abundance: NA; j_gene: TRBJ1-2; CDR3nt: TGTGCCAGCAGTGAGGGAATATTTAACTATGGCTACACCTTC; CDR3aa: CASSEGIFNYGYTF
v_gene: TRBV19; d_gene: TRBD2; abundance: NA; j_gene: TRBJ2-5; CDR3nt: TGTGCCAGTAGCCCCGGTAGGAGCGGGAGCGGTGGGGAGACCCAGTACTTC; CDR3aa: CASSPGRSGSGGETQYF
v_gene: TRBV18; d_gene: TRBD1; abundance: NA; j_gene: TRBJ1-4; CDR3nt: TGTGCCAGCTCGAAAGCTACAGGGGCCGGGGAAAAACTGTTTTTT; CDR3aa: CASSKATGAGEKLFF
v_gene: TRBV7-9; d_gene: NA; abundance: NA; j_gene: TRBJ1-1; CDR3nt: TGTGCCAGCAGCTTACTGGGCAGATACAACACTGAAGCTTTCTTT; CDR3aa: CASSLLGRYNTEAFF
v_gene: TRBV5-4; d_gene: TRBD2; abundance: once; j_gene: TRBJ2-7; CDR3nt: TGTGCCAGCAGCATCGGACTAGCGCGTAGTTCCTACGAGCAGTACTTC; CDR3aa: CASSIGLARSSYEQYF
v_gene: TRBV12-5; d_gene: NA; abundance: NA; j_gene: TRBJ2-7; CDR3nt: TGTGCTAGTGGTCTGGGGGGCGGGAGAAGGGGTGGGTTCGACGAGCAGTACTTC; CDR3aa: CASGLGGGRRGGFDEQYF
v_gene: TRBV7-9; d_gene: TRBD1; abundance: NA; j_gene: TRBJ2-7; CDR3nt: TGTGCCAGCAGCTCGGGCCCGTGGGACAGGGGCCTGCAAGAGCAGTACTTC; CDR3aa: CASSSGPWDRGLQEQYF
v_gene: TRBV7-2; d_gene: NA; abundance: NA; j_gene: TRBJ2-7; CDR3nt: TGTGCCAGCAGCTTGGACAGTAACGAGCAGTACTTC; CDR3aa: CASSLDSNEQYF
v_gene: TRBV5-1; d_gene: NA; abundance: NA; j_gene: TRBJ2-3; CDR3nt: TGCGCCAGCAGCTTGGGGAGTACTACGGATACGCAGTATTTT; CDR3aa: CASSLGSTTDTQYF
v_gene: TRBV5-5; d_gene: NA; abundance: NA; j_gene: TRBJ2-7; CDR3nt: TGTGCCAGCAGGTATACAGGGGAGCAGTACTTC; CDR3aa: CASRYTGEQYF
v_gene: TRBV19; d_gene: TRBD1; abundance: once; j_gene: TRBJ1-5; CDR3nt: TGTGCCAGTAGTATATGGGACAGGACCCCTCAGGGGCCCCAGCATTTT; CDR3aa: CASSIWDRTPQGPQHF
v_gene: TRBV5-1; d_gene: NA; abundance: NA; j_gene: TRBJ2-4; CDR3nt: TGCGCCAGCAGCGTAATGGACTCCGGGGCCAAAAACATTCAGTACTTC; CDR3aa: CASSVMDSGAKNIQYF
v_gene: TRBV4-3; d_gene: TRBD2; abundance: NA; j_gene: TRBJ2-1; CDR3nt: TGCGCCAGCAGCCAAGCAACTAGCGGGAGCTATACCTACAATGAGCAGTTCTTC; CDR3aa: CASSQATSGSYTYNEQFF
v_gene: TRBV7-7; d_gene: NA; abundance: NA; j_gene: TRBJ2-2; CDR3nt: TGTGCCAGCAGCCCTAGTAGGGGCGGGGAGCTGTTTTTT; CDR3aa: CASSPSRGGELFF
v_gene: TRBV5-1; d_gene: NA; abundance: NA; j_gene: TRBJ2-7; CDR3nt: TGCGCCAGCAGCTTAACCTGGGGAGCGCAGGAGCAGTACTTC; CDR3aa: CASSLTWGAQEQYF
v_gene: TRBV19; d_gene: NA; abundance: NA; j_gene: TRBJ1-2; CDR3nt: TGTGCCAGTAGTATTGGGAGGGGTCTCGGCTATGGCTACACCTTC; CDR3aa: CASSIGRGLGYGYTF
v_gene: TRBV6-5; d_gene: TRBD1; abundance: NA; j_gene: TRBJ1-1; CDR3nt: TGTGCCAGCAGTGGGACAGAAGGAACTGAAGCTTTCTTT; CDR3aa: CASSGTEGTEAFF
v_gene: TRBV5-1; d_gene: TRBD1; abundance: few; j_gene: TRBJ2-1; CDR3nt: TGCGCCAGCAGCGCGGGGACAGGGAACAATGAGCAGTTCTTC; CDR3aa: CASSAGTGNNEQFF
v_gene: TRBV6-5; d_gene: NA; abundance: NA; j_gene: TRBJ2-4; CDR3nt: TGTGCCAGCAGCCTTTCCAGATGGAACATTCAGTACTTC; CDR3aa: CASSLSRWNIQYF
v_gene: TRBV6-1; d_gene: TRBD1; abundance: NA; j_gene: TRBJ1-2; CDR3nt: TGTGCCAGCAGTGAAGCGGGGACAGGGTCCGGCTACACCTTC; CDR3aa: CASSEAGTGSGYTF
v_gene: TRBV4-1; d_gene: NA; abundance: NA; j_gene: TRBJ2-3; CDR3nt: TGCGCCAGCAGCCAAGGGTTGTTAGGAGGACCTAGCACAGATACGCAGTATTTT; CDR3aa: CASSQGLLGGPSTDTQYF
v_gene: TRBV28; d_gene: NA; abundance: few; j_gene: TRBJ1-5; CDR3nt: TGTGCCAGCAGGCGACCGGGGGATGGACAGCCCCAGCATTTT; CDR3aa: CASRRPGDGQPQHF
v_gene: TRBV5-1; d_gene: NA; abundance: NA; j_gene: TRBJ1-1; CDR3nt: TGCGCCAGCAGCTTGTTGTCGGGGGGCTTATTGGGCACTGAAGCTTTCTTT; CDR3aa: CASSLLSGGLLGTEAFF
v_gene: TRBV6-6; d_gene: NA; abundance: NA; j_gene: TRBJ2-7; CDR3nt: TGTGCCAGCAGCCTCCTAGAGTTTTCATCCTTGTACGAGCAGTACTTC; CDR3aa: CASSLLEFSSLYEQYF